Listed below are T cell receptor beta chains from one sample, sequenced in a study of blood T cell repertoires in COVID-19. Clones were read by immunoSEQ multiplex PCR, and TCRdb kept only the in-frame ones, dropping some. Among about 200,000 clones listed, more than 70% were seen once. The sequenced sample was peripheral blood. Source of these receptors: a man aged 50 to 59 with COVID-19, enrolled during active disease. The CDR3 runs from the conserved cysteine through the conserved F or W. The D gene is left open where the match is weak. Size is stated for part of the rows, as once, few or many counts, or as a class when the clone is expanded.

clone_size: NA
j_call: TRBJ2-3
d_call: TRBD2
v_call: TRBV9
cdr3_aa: CASSVTSGGTDTQYF
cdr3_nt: TGTGCCAGCAGTGTCACTAGCGGGGGCACAGATACGCAGTATTTT

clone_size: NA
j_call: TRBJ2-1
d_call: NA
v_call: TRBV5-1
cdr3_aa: CASGGGRVDNEQFF
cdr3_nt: TGCGCCAGTGGGGGCGGGAGAGTCGACAATGAGCAGTTCTTC

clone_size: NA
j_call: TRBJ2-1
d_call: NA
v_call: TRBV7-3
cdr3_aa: CASSLTEGSYNEQFF
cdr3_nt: TGTGCCAGCAGCTTAACAGAGGGATCCTACAATGAGCAGTTCTTC

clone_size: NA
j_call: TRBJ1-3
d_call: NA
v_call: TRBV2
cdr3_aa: CASTLSGISGNTIYF
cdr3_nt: TGTGCCAGCACCCTTTCGGGAATCTCTGGAAACACCATATATTTT

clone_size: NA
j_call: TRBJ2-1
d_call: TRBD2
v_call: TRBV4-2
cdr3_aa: CASSQDWVAGSSYNEQFF
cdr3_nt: TGTGCCAGCAGCCAAGATTGGGTAGCGGGAAGCTCCTACAATGAGCAGTTCTTC

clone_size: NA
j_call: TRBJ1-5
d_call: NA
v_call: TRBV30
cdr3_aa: CAWSVTGNNQPQHF
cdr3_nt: TGTGCCTGGAGTGTAACAGGGAACAATCAGCCCCAGCATTTT

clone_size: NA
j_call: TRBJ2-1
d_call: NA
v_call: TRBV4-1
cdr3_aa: CASSRGLLNEQFF
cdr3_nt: TGCGCCAGCAGCCGCGGCCTACTCAATGAGCAGTTCTTC

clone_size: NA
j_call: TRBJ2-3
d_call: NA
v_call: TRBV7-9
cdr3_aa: CASSLSAPVDTQYF
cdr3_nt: TGTGCCAGCAGCTTAAGTGCCCCAGTGGATACGCAGTATTTT

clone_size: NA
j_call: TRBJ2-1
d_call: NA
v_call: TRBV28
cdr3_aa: CASTEPLYNEQFF
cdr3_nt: TGTGCCAGCACCGAGCCCCTCTACAATGAGCAGTTCTTC

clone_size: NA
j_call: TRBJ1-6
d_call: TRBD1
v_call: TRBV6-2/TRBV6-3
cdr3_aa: CASSLPGQGFISYNSPLHF
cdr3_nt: TGTGCCAGCAGTCTCCCGGGACAGGGGTTTATCTCCTATAATTCACCCCTCCACTTT

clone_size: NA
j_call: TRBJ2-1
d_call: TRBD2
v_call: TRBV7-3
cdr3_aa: CASSLTSLAGVPYNEQFF
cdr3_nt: TGTGCCAGCAGCTTAACGAGTCTAGCGGGAGTCCCCTACAATGAGCAGTTCTTC

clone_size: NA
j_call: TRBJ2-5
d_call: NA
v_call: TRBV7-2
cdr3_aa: CASSLGSSQETQYF
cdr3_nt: TGTGCCAGCAGCTTAGGTAGTTCCCAAGAGACCCAGTACTTC

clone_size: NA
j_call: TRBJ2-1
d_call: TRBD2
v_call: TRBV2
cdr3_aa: CASKPGLADGEQFF
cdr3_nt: TGTGCCAGCAAGCCGGGACTAGCGGACGGTGAGCAGTTCTTC

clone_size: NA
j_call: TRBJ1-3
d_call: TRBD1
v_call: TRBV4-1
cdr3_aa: CASRDRDSGNTIYF
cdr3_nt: TGCGCCAGCAGGGACAGGGACTCTGGAAACACCATATATTTT

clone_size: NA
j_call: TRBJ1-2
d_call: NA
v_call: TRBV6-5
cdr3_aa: CASSYSIGRENGYTF
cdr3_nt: TGTGCCAGCAGTTACTCGATCGGCAGGGAAAATGGCTACACCTTC

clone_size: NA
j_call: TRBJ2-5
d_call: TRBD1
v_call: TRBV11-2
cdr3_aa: CASSRTGKETQYF
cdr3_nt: TGTGCCAGCAGCCGGACAGGGAAGGAGACCCAGTACTTC

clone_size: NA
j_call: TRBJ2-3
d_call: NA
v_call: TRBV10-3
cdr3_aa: CAITRSGEADTQYF
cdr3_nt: TGTGCCATCACCCGATCGGGGGAGGCAGATACGCAGTATTTT

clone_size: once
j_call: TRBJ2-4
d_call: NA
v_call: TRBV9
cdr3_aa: CASSARALKGDIQYF
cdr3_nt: TGTGCCAGCAGCGCCCGGGCCCTGAAAGGGGACATTCAGTACTTC

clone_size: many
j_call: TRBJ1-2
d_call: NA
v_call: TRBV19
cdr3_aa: CASSMRAADYGYTF
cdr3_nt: TGTGCCAGTAGTATGAGGGCCGCGGACTATGGCTACACCTTC

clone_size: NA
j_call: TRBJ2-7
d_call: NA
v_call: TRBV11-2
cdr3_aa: CASSLAGGPDEQYF
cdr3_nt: TGTGCCAGCAGCTTAGCCGGAGGGCCCGACGAGCAGTACTTC

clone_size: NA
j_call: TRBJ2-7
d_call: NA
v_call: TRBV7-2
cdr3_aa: CASSRTGYEQYF
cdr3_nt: TGTGCCAGCAGCCGAACGGGGTACGAGCAGTACTTC

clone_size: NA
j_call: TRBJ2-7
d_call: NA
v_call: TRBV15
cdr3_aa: CATSRGTDTYEQYF
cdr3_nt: TGTGCCACCAGCAGAGGGACGGACACCTACGAGCAGTACTTC

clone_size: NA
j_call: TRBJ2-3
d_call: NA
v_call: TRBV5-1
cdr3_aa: CASSLSPGADTQYF
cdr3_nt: TGCGCCAGCAGCTTGTCCCCGGGGGCAGATACGCAGTATTTT

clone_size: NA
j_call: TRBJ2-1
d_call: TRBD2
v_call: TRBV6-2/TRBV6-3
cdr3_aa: CASSDRGTSGNNNEQFF
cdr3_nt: TGTGCCAGCAGTGATCGGGGGACTAGCGGGAATAACAATGAGCAGTTCTTC

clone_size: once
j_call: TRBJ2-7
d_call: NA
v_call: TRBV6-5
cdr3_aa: CASSYSNAGASYEQYF
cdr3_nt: TGTGCCAGCAGTTACTCGAACGCGGGGGCCTCCTACGAGCAGTACTTC

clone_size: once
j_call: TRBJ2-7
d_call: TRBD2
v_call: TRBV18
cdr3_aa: CASSDGTSGLSEQYF
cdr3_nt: TGTGCCAGCTCAGACGGGACTAGCGGGCTTAGCGAGCAGTACTTC

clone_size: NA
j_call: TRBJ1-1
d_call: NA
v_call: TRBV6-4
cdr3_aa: CASSASMNTEAFF
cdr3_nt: TGTGCCAGCAGCGCGAGCATGAACACTGAAGCTTTCTTT

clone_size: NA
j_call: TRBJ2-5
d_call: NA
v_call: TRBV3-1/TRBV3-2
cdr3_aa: CASSQEGWKETQYF
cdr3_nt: TGTGCCAGCAGCCAAGAGGGCTGGAAAGAGACCCAGTACTTC

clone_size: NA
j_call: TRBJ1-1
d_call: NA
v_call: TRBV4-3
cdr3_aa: CASSQGLQANTEAFF
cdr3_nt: TGCGCCAGCAGCCAAGGCCTCCAGGCGAACACTGAAGCTTTCTTT

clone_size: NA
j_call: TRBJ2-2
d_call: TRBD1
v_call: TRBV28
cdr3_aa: CATAPGDRDTGELFF
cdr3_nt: TGTGCCACCGCACCCGGAGACAGGGACACCGGGGAGCTGTTTTTT

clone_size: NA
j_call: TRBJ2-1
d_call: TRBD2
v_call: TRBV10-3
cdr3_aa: CATKLAGDSYNEQFF
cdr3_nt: TGTGCCACGAAACTAGCGGGAGATTCCTACAATGAGCAGTTCTTC

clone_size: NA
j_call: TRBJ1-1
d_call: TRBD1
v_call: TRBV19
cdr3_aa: CASRPRQGDVTEAFF
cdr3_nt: TGTGCCAGCCGACCCCGGCAGGGGGACGTCACTGAAGCTTTCTTT

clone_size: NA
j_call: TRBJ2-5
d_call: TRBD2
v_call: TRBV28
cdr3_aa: CASSSGLAGVGQETQYF
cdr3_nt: TGTGCCAGCAGTTCGGGACTAGCGGGGGTGGGCCAAGAGACCCAGTACTTC

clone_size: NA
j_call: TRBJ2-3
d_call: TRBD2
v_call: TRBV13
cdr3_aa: CASSYGTSGSHTQYF
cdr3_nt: TGTGCCAGCAGCTACGGGACTAGCGGGTCCCATACGCAGTATTTT

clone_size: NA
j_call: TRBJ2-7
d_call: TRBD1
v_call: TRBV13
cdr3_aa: CASSLTTGVSYEQYF
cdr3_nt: TGTGCCAGCAGCTTAACGACAGGGGTCTCCTACGAGCAGTACTTC

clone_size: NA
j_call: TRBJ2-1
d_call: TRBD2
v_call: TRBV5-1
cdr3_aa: CASTLAGGRGEQFF
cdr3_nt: TGCGCCAGCACTCTAGCGGGAGGGCGGGGCGAGCAGTTCTTC

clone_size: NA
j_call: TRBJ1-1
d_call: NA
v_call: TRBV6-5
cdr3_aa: CASSFNGNTEAFF
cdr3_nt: TGTGCCAGCAGTTTCAACGGGAACACTGAAGCTTTCTTT

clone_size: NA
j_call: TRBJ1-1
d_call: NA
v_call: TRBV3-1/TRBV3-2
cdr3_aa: CASSQGSGIEAFF
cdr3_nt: TGTGCCAGCAGCCAAGGATCCGGGATTGAAGCTTTCTTT

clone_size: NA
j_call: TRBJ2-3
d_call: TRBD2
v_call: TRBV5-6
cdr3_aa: CASSGASGGGDTQYF
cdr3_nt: TGTGCCAGCAGCGGGGCTAGCGGTGGGGGAGATACGCAGTATTTT

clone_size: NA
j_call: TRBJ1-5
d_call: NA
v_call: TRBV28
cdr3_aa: CASSPPGNQPQHF
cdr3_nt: TGTGCCAGCAGCCCCCCTGGCAATCAGCCCCAGCATTTT

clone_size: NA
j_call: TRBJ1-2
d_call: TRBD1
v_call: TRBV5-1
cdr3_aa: CASSLGQGDGYTF
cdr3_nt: TGCGCCAGCAGCTTGGGCCAGGGGGATGGCTACACCTTC